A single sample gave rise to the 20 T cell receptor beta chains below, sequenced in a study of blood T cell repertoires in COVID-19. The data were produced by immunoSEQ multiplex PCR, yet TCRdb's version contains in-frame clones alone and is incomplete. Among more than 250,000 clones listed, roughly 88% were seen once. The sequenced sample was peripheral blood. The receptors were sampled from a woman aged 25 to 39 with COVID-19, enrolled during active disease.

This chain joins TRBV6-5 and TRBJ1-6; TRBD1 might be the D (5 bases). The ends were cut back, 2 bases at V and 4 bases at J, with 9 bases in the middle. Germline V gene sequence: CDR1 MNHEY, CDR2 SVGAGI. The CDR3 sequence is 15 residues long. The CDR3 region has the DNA TGTGCCAGCAGTTACGGGGCGACTTATAATTCACCCCTCCACTTT. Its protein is CASSYGATYNSPLHF.

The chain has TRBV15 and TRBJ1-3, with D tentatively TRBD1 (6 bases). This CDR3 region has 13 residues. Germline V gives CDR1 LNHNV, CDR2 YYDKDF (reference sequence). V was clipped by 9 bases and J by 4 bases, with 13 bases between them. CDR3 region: CATQARGGNTIYF. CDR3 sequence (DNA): TGTGCCACACAGGCAAGGGGGGGAAACACCATATATTTT.

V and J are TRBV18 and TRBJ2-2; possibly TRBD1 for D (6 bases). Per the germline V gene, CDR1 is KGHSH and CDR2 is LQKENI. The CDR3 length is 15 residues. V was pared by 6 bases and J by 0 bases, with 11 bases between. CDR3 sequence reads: CASSPDRTNTGELFF. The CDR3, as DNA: TGTGCCAGCTCCCCCGACAGGACGAACACCGGGGAGCTGTTTTTT.

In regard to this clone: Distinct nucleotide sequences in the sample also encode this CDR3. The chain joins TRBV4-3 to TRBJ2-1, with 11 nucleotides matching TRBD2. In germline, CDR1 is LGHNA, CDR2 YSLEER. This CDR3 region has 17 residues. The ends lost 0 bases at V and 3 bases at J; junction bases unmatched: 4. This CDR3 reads CASSQDRLAGGYNEQFF. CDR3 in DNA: TGCGCCAGCAGCCAAGATCGCCTAGCGGGGGGCTACAATGAGCAGTTCTTC.

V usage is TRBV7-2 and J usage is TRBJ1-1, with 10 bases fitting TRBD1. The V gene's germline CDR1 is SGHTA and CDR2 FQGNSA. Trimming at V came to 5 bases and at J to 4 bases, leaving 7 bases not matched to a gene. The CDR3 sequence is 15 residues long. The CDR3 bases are TGTGCCAGCAGCGGACGACAGGGGGCCAGCACTGAAGCTTTCTTT. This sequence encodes CASSGRQGASTEAFF.

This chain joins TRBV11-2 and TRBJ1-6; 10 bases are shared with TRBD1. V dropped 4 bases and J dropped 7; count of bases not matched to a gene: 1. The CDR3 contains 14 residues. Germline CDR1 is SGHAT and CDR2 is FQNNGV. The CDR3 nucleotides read TGTGCCAGCAGCTGGGGACAGGGGAATTCACCCCTCCACTTT. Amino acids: CASSWGQGNSPLHF.

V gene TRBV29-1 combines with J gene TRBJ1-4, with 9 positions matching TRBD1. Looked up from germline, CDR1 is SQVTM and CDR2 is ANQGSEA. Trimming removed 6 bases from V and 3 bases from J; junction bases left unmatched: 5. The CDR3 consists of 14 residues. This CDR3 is CSVWTGASNEKLFF. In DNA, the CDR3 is TGCAGCGTGTGGACAGGGGCTTCTAATGAAAAACTGTTTTTT.

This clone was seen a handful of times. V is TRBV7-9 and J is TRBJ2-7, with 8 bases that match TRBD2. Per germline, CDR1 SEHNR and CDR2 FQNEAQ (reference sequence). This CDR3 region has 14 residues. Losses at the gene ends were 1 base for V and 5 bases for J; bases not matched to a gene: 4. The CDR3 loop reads CASSLDGGAHEQYF. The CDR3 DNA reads TGTGCCAGCAGCTTAGACGGGGGGGCTCACGAGCAGTACTTC.

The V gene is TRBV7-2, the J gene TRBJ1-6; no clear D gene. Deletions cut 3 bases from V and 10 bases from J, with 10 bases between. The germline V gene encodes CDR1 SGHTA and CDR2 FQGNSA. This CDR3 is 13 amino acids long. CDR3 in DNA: TGTGCCAGCAGCTTGGACTGGGAATCACCCCTCCACTTT. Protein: CASSLDWESPLHF.

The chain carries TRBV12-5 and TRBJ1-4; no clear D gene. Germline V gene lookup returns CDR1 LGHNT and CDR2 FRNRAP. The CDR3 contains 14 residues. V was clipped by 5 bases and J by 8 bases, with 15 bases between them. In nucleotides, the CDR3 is TGTGCTAGTGGTGGGGATAGGGAGGGCGAAAAACTGTTTTTT. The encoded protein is CASGGDREGEKLFF.

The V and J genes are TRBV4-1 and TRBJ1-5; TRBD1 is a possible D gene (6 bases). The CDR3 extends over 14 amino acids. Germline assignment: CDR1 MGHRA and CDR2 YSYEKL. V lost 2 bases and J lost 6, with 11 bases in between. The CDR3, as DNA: TGCGCCAGCAGCCAACCACAGGGTACTCAGCCCCAGCATTTT. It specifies CASSQPQGTQPQHF.

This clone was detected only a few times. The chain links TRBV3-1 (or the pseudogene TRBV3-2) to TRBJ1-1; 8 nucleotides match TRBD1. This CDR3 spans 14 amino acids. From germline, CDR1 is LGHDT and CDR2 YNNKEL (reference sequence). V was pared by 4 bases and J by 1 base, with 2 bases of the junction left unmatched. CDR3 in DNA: TGTGCCAGCAGCCGCGGACAGGGGAACACTGAAGCTTTCTTT. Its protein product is CASSRGQGNTEAFF.

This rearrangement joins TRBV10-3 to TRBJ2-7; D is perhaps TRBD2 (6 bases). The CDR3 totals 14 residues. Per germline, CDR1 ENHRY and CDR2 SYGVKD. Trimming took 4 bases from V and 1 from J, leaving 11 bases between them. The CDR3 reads CAISGTGGSYEQYF. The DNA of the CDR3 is TGTGCCATCAGTGGGACCGGGGGTTCCTACGAGCAGTACTTC.

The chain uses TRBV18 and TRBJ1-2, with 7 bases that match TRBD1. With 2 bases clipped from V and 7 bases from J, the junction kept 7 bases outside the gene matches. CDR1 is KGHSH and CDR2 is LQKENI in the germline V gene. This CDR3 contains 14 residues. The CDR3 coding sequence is TGTGCCAGCTCACCAAAGACAGGGCGTAGTGGCTACACCTTC. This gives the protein CASSPKTGRSGYTF.

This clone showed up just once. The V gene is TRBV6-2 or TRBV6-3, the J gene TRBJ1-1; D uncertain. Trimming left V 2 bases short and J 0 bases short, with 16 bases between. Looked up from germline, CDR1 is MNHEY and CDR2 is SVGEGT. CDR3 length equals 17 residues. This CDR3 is CASSYETSRFMNTEAFF. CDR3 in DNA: TGTGCCAGCAGTTACGAGACATCCCGCTTCATGAACACTGAAGCTTTCTTT.

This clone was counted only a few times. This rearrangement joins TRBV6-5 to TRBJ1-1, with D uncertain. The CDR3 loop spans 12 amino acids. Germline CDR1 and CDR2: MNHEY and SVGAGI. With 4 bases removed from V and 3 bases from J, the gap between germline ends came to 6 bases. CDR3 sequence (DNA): TGTGCCAGCAGTTCCGGTCACACTGAAGCTTTCTTT. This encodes CASSSGHTEAFF.

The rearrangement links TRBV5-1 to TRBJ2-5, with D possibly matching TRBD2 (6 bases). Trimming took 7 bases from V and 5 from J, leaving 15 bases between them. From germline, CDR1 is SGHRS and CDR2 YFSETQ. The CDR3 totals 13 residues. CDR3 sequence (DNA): TGCGCCAGCGCCGGGGGAATTCGGGAGACCCAGTACTTC. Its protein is CASAGGIRETQYF. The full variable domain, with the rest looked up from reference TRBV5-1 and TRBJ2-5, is KAGVTQTPRYLIKTRGQQVTLSCSPISGHRSVSWYQQTPGQGLQFLFEYFSETQRNKGNFPGRFSGRQFSNSRSEMNVSTLELGDSALYLCASAGGIRETQYFGPGTRLLVL.

The CDR3 nucleotides read TGTGCCAGTAGTATAGATCGAGGTTCAGCTTTCTTT. Its translation: CASSIDRGSAFF. The chain couples TRBV19 to TRBJ1-1; D is ambiguous. The CDR3 consists of 12 residues. Germline V gene lookup returns CDR1 LNHDA and CDR2 SQIVND (reference sequence). V dropped 0 bases and J dropped 10 bases, with 9 bases sitting between them.

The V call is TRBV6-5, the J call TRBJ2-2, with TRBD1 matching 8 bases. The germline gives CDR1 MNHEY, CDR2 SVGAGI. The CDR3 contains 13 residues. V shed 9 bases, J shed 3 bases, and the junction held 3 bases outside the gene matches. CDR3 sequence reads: CARDRVDTGELFF. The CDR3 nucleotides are TGTGCCAGGGACAGGGTCGACACCGGGGAGCTGTTTTTT.

CDR3 residues: CASSTGGGELFF. For the CDR3, the DNA is TGTGCCAGTAGTACAGGGGGCGGGGAGCTGTTTTTT. This sequence joins TRBV19 and TRBJ2-2, with 7 bases that match TRBD1. V lost 4 bases, J lost 7 bases, and 0 bases stayed unmatched. In germline, CDR1 is LNHDA, CDR2 SQIVND (reference sequence). The CDR3 length is 12 residues. The full variable domain, in which reference TRBV19 and TRBJ2-2 provide the parts outside the CDR3, is DGGITQSPKYLFRKEGQNVTLSCEQNLNHDAMYWYRQDPGQGLRLIYYSQIVNDFQKGDIAEGYSVSREKKESFPLTVTSAQKNPTAFYLCASSTGGGELFFGEGSRLTVL.